Below are 6 T cell receptor beta chains sequenced from a single sample in a study of blood T cell repertoires in COVID-19. Sequencing was performed with immunoSEQ multiplex PCR; in TCRdb, only in-frame clones are kept and a portion is missing. This sample has 200,000 to 300,000 clones; less than 90% occur once, and the top ten carry about 1.5%. The sample was peripheral blood. The receptors originated from a woman between 40 and 50 years old who had recovered from COVID-19.

The J gene is TRBJ2-4, the V gene TRBV6-9; 8 bases fit TRBD1. The germline CDR1 and CDR2 sequences are MNHGY and SVAAGI. This CDR3 contains 15 residues. V trimming: 5 bases; J trimming: 6 bases; junction bases outside the gene matches: 9. The chain's CDR3 is CASSPLTGELNIQYF. The CDR3 DNA follows: TGTGCCAGCAGTCCTTTGACAGGGGAGCTAAACATTCAGTACTTC.

The chain combines TRBV10-2 with TRBJ2-3; 9 bases line up with TRBD2. Germline trimming cut 6 bases from V and 6 bases from J; bases unmatched to any gene: 10. The CDR3 consists of 15 residues. Germline values: CDR1 WSHSY, CDR2 SAAADI. The CDR3 loop is CASREGSGGYDTQYF. The CDR3 DNA reads as TGCGCCAGCAGAGAAGGGAGCGGGGGGTATGATACGCAGTATTTT.

The rearrangement joins TRBV28 to TRBJ2-2; 8 bases align to TRBD1. Germline V gene data show CDR1 as MDHEN and CDR2 as SYDVKM. CDR3 size: 14 residues. Trimming at V came to 10 bases and at J to 3 bases, leaving 7 bases not matched to a gene. This CDR3 reads CATLRGRYTGELFF. Written as DNA, the CDR3 is TGTGCCACTCTCAGGGGGCGATACACCGGGGAGCTGTTTTTT.

This clone came up once. The chain couples TRBV5-1 to TRBJ2-5, with D uncertain. This CDR3 is 13 amino acids long. Trimming left V 4 bases short and J 3 bases short, with 10 bases between. Germline CDR1 reads SGHRS; CDR2 reads YFSETQ. CDR3 nucleotide sequence: TGCGCCAGCAGCCTGGCTGCAGAAGAGACCCAGTACTTC. This gives the protein CASSLAAEETQYF.

This chain joins TRBV3-1 (or the pseudogene TRBV3-2) and TRBJ1-1; D is ambiguous. The CDR3 spans 16 residues. CDR1 is LGHDT, CDR2 YNNKEL, per germline (reference sequence). Trimming took 0 bases from V and 4 from J, leaving 15 bases between them. For the CDR3, the DNA is TGTGCCAGCAGCCAAGATCCCGCAGGCGTGAGCACTGAAGCTTTCTTT. This sequence encodes CASSQDPAGVSTEAFF.

The chain combines TRBV19 with TRBJ2-4; 7 nucleotides line up with TRBD1. CDR3 length: 19 amino acids. Germline loops: CDR1 LNHDA, CDR2 SQIVND (reference sequence). Losses at the gene ends were 5 bases for V and 0 bases for J; bases not matched to a gene: 16. CDR3 in amino acids: CASSPQGLSTGLAKNIQYF. The CDR3 DNA sequence: TGTGCCAGTAGTCCTCAGGGGTTATCGACAGGGTTAGCCAAAAACATTCAGTACTTC.